One T cell receptor (beta chain) is described in this entry. Seattle's cohort entered during active infection and was followed longitudinally. The method was immunoSEQ multiplex PCR; TCRdb's version includes in-frame clones alone and lacks a portion of them. This table has approximately 140,000 clones, 80% to 90% appearing once. The data were obtained in a study of blood T cell repertoires in COVID-19. The sequencing input was peripheral blood. This TCR was recovered from a woman aged 60 to 75 with COVID-19, enrolled during active disease.

The CDR3 spells CASSLPINWNEQFF. The CDR3 coding sequence is TGTGCCAGCAGCCTCCCTATTAATTGGAATGAGCAGTTCTTC. The gene calls are TRBV7-2 and TRBJ2-1, with D unresolved. In germline, CDR1 is SGHTA, CDR2 FQGNSA. V lost 5 bases and J 7 bases, leaving 15 bases between the germline ends. This CDR3 contains 14 residues.